The T cell receptor beta chain described here comes from a study of blood T cell repertoires in COVID-19. The CDR3 is 14 residues long. Germline trimming cut 4 bases from V and 5 bases from J; bases unmatched to any gene: 5. Germline-derived CDR1 and CDR2 are SGHDN and FVKESK. Methods used by the authors: Amplification with reference gene primers provided the estimates of nucleated cell counts. Sequenced by immunoSEQ multiplex PCR; TCRdb stores in-frame clones only, minus some. V, J and clone size were drawn from that table, and D and trimming were deduced from the DNA. This sample has about 270,000 clones, with approximately 91% found just once. This clone showed up many times.

Sequencing was performed on peripheral blood. The receptor comes from a man aged 45-65 years with acute or convalescent COVID-19. The V and J genes are TRBV14 and TRBJ2-7; 10 bases match TRBD1. The DNA for the CDR3 is TGTGCCAGCAGCCTGGGACAGGGGTTCCACGAGCAGTACTTC. Amino acid sequence: CASSLGQGFHEQYF.